This TCR beta chain was captured by sequencing in a study of blood T cell repertoires in COVID-19. About the study: Samples came from the United States, Italy and Spain, spanning acute and convalescent COVID-19. PBMCs, B-cell-depleted T cells, or T cells were the source of the cDNA or gDNA that made up the material.

Trimming left V 1 base short and J 9 bases short, with 12 bases between. CDR1 and CDR2 from the germline V gene are SGHAT and FQNNGV. The CDR3 has 13 amino acids. Original processing notes: Estimated nucleated cell counts came from reference gene primer amplification. Produced via immunoSEQ multiplex PCR; TCRdb's table is partial and in-frame only. D and trimming come from the DNA, and the V and J calls and clone size come from that table. The sample carries 140,000 to 150,000 clones, around 80% recorded once. The TCR was taken from a man aged 55 to 70 with active or convalescent COVID-19. What was sequenced was peripheral blood. This rearrangement joins TRBV11-2 to TRBJ2-5; TRBD1 is a possible D gene (5 bases). The CDR3 DNA is TGTGCCAGCAGCTTAGGTGACAGTCTGCCCCAGTACTTC. It is translated as CASSLGDSLPQYF. The variable domain in full, completed from reference TRBV11-2 and TRBJ2-5, reads EAGVAQSPRYKIIEKRQSVAFWCNPISGHATLYWYQQILGQGPKLLIQFQNNGVVDDSQLPKDRFSAERLKGVDSTLKIQPAKLEDSAVYLCASSLGDSLPQYFGPGTRLLVL.